Here is one T cell receptor beta chain with its context. Clones were read by immunoSEQ multiplex PCR, and TCRdb kept only the in-frame ones, dropping some. The sample consists of some 83,000 clones, around nine tenths of them appearing once. The data were obtained in a study of technical replicates of blood from four donors. Looked up from germline, CDR1 is SGHNT and CDR2 is YYREEE (reference sequence). The CDR3 totals 18 residues. With V trimmed by 4 bases and J by 3 bases, 10 bases remained unmatched. V gene TRBV5-4 combines with J gene TRBJ2-5; TRBD2 matches at 15 bases. The sample was T cells isolated from PBMCs. The clonotype comes from a human donor in good health. DNA of the CDR3: TGTGCCAGCAGCCGCGGGACTAGCGGGGGGTCGTCGGAAGAGACCCAGTACTTC. Protein sequence: CASSRGTSGGSSEETQYF.